Each of the 3 T cell receptor beta chains below was sequenced from the same sample in a study of blood T cell repertoires in COVID-19. Generated by immunoSEQ multiplex PCR, the TCRdb table keeps only in-frame clones and is missing some. The table lists 100,000 to 150,000 clones, roughly 92% of them singletons. Material: peripheral blood. Receptors were obtained from a man in his forties or fifties with COVID-19, enrolled during active disease.

The rearrangement joins TRBV7-3 to TRBJ2-1; 7 nucleotides match TRBD2. V was clipped by 2 bases and J by 4 bases; unmatched bases: 5. Germline-derived CDR1 and CDR2 are SGHTA and FQGTGA. The CDR3 contains 15 residues. CDR3 bases: TGTGCCAGCAGCTTAGGGGGTAGCGGGTACAATGAGCAGTTCTTC. Protein sequence: CASSLGGSGYNEQFF.

The chain employs TRBV5-1 and TRBJ2-1, with 10 bases aligning to TRBD1. The CDR3 length is 13 residues. Germline CDR1 SGHRS, CDR2 YFSETQ. Trimming cost V 3 bases and J 7 bases; bases outside gene matches: 1. The CDR3 sequence: CASSSDRGNEQFF. CDR3 nucleotide sequence: TGCGCCAGCAGCTCGGACAGGGGGAATGAGCAGTTCTTC.

Only one count was recorded for this clone. V is TRBV18 and J is TRBJ2-7; 12 nucleotides align to TRBD1. Germline CDR1 reads KGHSH; CDR2 reads LQKENI. V lost 3 bases, J lost 0 bases, and 6 bases stayed unmatched. CDR3 length: 17 residues. CDR3 protein: CASSPGTGGVSSYEQYF. The CDR3 DNA sequence: TGTGCCAGCTCACCCGGGACAGGGGGCGTGAGCTCCTACGAGCAGTACTTC.